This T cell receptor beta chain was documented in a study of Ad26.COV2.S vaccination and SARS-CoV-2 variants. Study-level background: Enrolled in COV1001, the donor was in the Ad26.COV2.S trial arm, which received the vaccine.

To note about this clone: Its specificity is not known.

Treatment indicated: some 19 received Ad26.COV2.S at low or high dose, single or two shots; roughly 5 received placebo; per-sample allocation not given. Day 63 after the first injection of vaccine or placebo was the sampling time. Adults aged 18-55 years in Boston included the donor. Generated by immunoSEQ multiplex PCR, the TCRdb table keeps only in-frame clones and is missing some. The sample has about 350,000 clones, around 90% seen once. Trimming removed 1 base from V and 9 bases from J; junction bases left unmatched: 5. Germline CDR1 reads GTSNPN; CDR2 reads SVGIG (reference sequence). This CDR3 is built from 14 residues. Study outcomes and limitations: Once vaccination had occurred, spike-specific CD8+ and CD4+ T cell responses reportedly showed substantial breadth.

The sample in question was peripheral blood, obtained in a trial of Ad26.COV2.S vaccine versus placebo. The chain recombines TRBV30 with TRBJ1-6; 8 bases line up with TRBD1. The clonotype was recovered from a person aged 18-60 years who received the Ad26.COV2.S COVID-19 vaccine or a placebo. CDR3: CAWSGGTGSSPLHF. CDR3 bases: TGTGCCTGGAGTGGTGGGACAGGCAGTTCACCCCTCCACTTT.